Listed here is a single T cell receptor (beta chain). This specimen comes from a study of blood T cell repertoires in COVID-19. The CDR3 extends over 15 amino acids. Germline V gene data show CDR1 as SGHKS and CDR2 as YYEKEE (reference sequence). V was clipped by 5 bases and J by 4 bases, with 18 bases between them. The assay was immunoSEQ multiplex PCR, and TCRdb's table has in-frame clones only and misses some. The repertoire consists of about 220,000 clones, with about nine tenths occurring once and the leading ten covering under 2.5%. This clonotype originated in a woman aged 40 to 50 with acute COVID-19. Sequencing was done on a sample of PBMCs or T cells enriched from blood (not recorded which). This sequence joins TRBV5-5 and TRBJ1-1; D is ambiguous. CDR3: CASRDREVLSTEAFF. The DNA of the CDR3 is TGTGCCAGCAGGGACCGGGAGGTGTTATCCACTGAAGCTTTCTTT.